This T cell receptor (beta chain) was sequenced during a study of shared T cell receptors in the human thymus (dated by TCRdb to about 2021). Looking at the study overall: The study examined how the human thymus generates shared, self-reactive T-cell receptor alpha chains.

Library method: the immunoSEQ multiplex PCR assay. Imported from immuneACCESS, the table was reduced by TCRdb to in-frame sequences with V and J called. These copies leave out some clones; in studies compared against another copy, an unresolved V gene accounts for under half, and the cause of the remainder is not known. This sample comprises around 730,000 clones, 70% to 90% of them detected only once. The leading ten clones occupy 0.0095% to 0.011% of the sample. As regards this clone: The antigen it binds to is not known. No base quality values were provided; no much bigger clone lies one nucleotide off.

In addition, the sample was reused for a study of human thymus T cells. In that second paper, the authors write: Donors were immunologically healthy infants undergoing open corrective cardiac surgery for congenital heart defects in Finland. The thymus tissue came from surgical resects taken out during corrective cardiac surgery. Usage of V and J gene segments appeared to be biased in both the thymic and the peripheral blood repertoires. The related research reported highly overlapping thymic TCR repertoires among unrelated individuals. The study used eight infant thymus samples plus four related peripheral blood samples to characterize TCR alpha and beta repertoires. The infant donors were about 7 to 250 days old, and the cohort included over 5 males and two females. Thymocytes were mechanically released from the tissue and were stored as pellets of roughly 10-32 million cells at -70 degrees C. Genomic DNA was extracted from frozen cell pellets with a QIAsymphony instrument. TCRB and TCRAD loci were amplified from a standardized quantity of quality-controlled genomic DNA using the immunoSEQ multiplex PCR assay. The amplicons covered the V(D)J region and were long enough to include the CDR3 and to identify the V and J genes. The commercial immunoSEQ service was used to sequence amplicons on an Illumina platform. Primer bias and sequencing errors were corrected as previously described, and TCRAD and TCRB were defined on the basis of the IMGT database. immunoSEQ Analyzer 3.0 and VDJTools were used for repertoire analysis, which covered basic statistics, V/J segment usage, diversity estimates, rarefaction and pairwise overlap. Chao1, ChaoE, Efron-Thisted, Shannon and inverse Simpson indices were used to estimate diversity, which was also estimated on datasets down-sampled to the smallest sample. Repertoire overlap was determined by strict matching of CDR3 nucleotide sequence, V gene and J gene, and Jaccard-based multidimensional scaling clustering was applied. On average, thymus samples gave about 810,000 unique TCRB clonotypes, whereas blood samples gave about 84,000.

The clonotype comes from a girl in the first two years of life with a congenital heart defect. Donor details come from another sample of the same person, matched by shared clones. Specimen: thymocytes.

The CDR3 protein sequence reads: CASSYPDTEAFF. The nucleotide sequence reads TGTGCCAGCAGTTACCCGGACACTGAAGCTTTCTTT. The chain links TRBV6-5 with TRBJ1-1, with the D gene call left open. CDR1 and CDR2 are read off the germline V gene as MNHEY and SVGAGI. The CDR3 spans 12 residues, from the cysteine through the phenylalanine. Just CDR3 DNA is preserved here, 36 bases in frame from base 1. The trim is 2 bases for V and 3 bases for J, with a gap of 4 bases between the germline ends.